One and the same sample provided the 28 T cell receptor beta chains below, sequenced in a study of blood T cell repertoires in COVID-19. Assay: immunoSEQ multiplex PCR; the TCRdb copy retains only in-frame clones and omits some. The table shows roughly 200,000 clones, with 86% occurring only once. Sequenced material: peripheral blood. Receptors originate from a man older than 75 with acute or convalescent COVID-19.

The chain carries TRBV19 and TRBJ2-7; 9 bases align to TRBD2. The germline V gene encodes CDR1 LNHDA and CDR2 SQIVND (reference sequence). The CDR3 runs to 13 residues. Trimming removed 4 bases from V and 5 bases from J; junction bases left unmatched: 3. CDR3: CASSTVAGDEQYV. In DNA, the CDR3 is TGTGCCAGTAGTACTGTAGCGGGAGACGAGCAGTACGTC.

V and J are TRBV5-4 and TRBJ2-1; possibly TRBD2 for D (6 bases). CDR3 length: 16 residues. Looked up from germline, CDR1 is SGHNT and CDR2 is YYREEE (reference sequence). V lost 1 base and J lost 5, with 16 bases in between. The CDR3 DNA reads as TGTGCCAGCAGCTTGAATTTACCGGGAGTCAACAATGAGCAGTTCTTC. This encodes CASSLNLPGVNNEQFF.

The chain couples TRBV5-4 to TRBJ2-1; 9 bases fit TRBD2. V gave up 4 bases and J gave up 8 bases; unmatched junction bases: 19. Per the germline V gene, CDR1 is SGHNT and CDR2 is YYREEE (reference sequence). CDR3 length: 18 amino acids. CDR3 in amino acids: CASSQRGSGRTRGDEQFF. CDR3 nucleotides: TGTGCCAGCAGCCAACGTGGTAGCGGGAGAACCAGGGGCGATGAGCAGTTCTTC.

The table lists this clone with a count of one. This chain uses TRBV7-9 with TRBJ1-1; D unclear. Germline V lookup: CDR1 SEHNR, CDR2 FQNEAQ (reference sequence). The length of the CDR3 is 14 residues. V was pared by 5 bases and J by 5 bases, with 15 bases between. CDR3 amino acids: CASSATTGRTEAFF. CDR3 nucleotides: TGTGCCAGCAGCGCAACAACGGGGAGGACTGAAGCTTTCTTT. The whole variable domain, remainder taken from reference TRBV7-9 and TRBJ1-1, is DTGVSQNPRHKITKRGQNVTFRCDPISEHNRLYWYRQTLGQGPEFLTYFQNEAQLEKSRLLSDRFSAERPKGSFSTLEIQRTEQGDSAMYLCASSATTGRTEAFFGQGTRLTVV.

The chain uses TRBV7-2 and TRBJ2-5; 7 positions agree with TRBD2. The germline V gene has CDR1 SGHTA and CDR2 FQGNSA. V shed 1 base and J 6 bases; nucleotides not matched to a gene: 11. The CDR3 is made up of 16 amino acids. The CDR3 region has the DNA TGTGCCAGCAGCTTAGACCAGGGAGGGAAAGGAAAGACCCAGTACTTC. It codes for CASSLDQGGKGKTQYF.

A few counts support this clone. This chain links TRBV5-1 with TRBJ2-3, with 9 bases aligning to TRBD2. Trimming took 7 bases from V and 1 from J; bases not matched to a gene: 7. Per germline, CDR1 SGHRS and CDR2 YFSETQ. The CDR3 is made up of 15 amino acids. The CDR3 protein is CASGLRTSGTDTQYF. The CDR3 bases are TGCGCCAGCGGCCTCCGGACTAGCGGCACAGATACGCAGTATTTT.

The genes are TRBV6-2 or TRBV6-3 and TRBJ2-7; 8 positions agree with TRBD2. CDR3 length equals 14 residues. Germline lookup yields CDR1 MNHEY and CDR2 SVGEGT. V gave up 0 bases and J gave up 6 bases; unmatched junction bases: 4. The CDR3 reads CASSYSLGGGEQYV. The DNA for the CDR3 is TGTGCCAGCAGTTACTCTCTCGGGGGGGGCGAGCAGTACGTC.

This clone was detected once. The chain has TRBV5-1 and TRBJ2-7, with TRBD2 identical over 13 bases. CDR3 length: 15 amino acids. Germline trimming cut 3 bases from V and 7 bases from J; bases unmatched to any gene: 7. The V gene's germline CDR1 is SGHRS and CDR2 YFSETQ. The CDR3 reads CASSWTSGSSDEQYF. CDR3 nucleotide sequence: TGCGCCAGCAGCTGGACTAGCGGGAGTTCGGATGAGCAGTACTTC.

The rearrangement links TRBV7-9 to TRBJ1-2; 11 bases map to TRBD1. The CDR3 length is 15 residues. The ends lost 5 bases at V and 2 bases at J; junction bases unmatched: 4. Looked up from germline, CDR1 is SEHNR and CDR2 is FQNEAQ (reference sequence). This chain's CDR3 is CASSPDRGPNYGYTF. The CDR3 DNA reads as TGTGCCAGCAGCCCGGACAGGGGGCCCAACTATGGCTACACCTTC. The variable domain in full, with the rest retrieved from reference TRBV7-9 and TRBJ1-2, is DTGVSQNPRHKITKRGQNVTFRCDPISEHNRLYWYRQTLGQGPEFLTYFQNEAQLEKSRLLSDRFSAERPKGSFSTLEIQRTEQGDSAMYLCASSPDRGPNYGYTFGSGTRLTVV.

The chain employs TRBV21-1 and TRBJ2-7; no DNA check was done on the table's D call, TRBD2. TRBV21-1 is noted as a pseudogene. This CDR3 contains 15 residues. In nucleotides, the CDR3 is TGTGCCAGCAGCAAGGGTCTAGCGGGAATCTACGAGCAGTACTTC. The encoded protein is CASSKGLAGIYEQYF.

The chain links TRBV19 to TRBJ2-1; D unresolved. V lost 2 bases and J lost 8, with 4 bases in between. This CDR3 comprises 11 residues. The germline gives CDR1 LNHDA, CDR2 SQIVND (reference sequence). CDR3 sequence: CASSIRYEQFF. The CDR3 DNA follows: TGTGCCAGTAGTATACGGTATGAGCAGTTCTTC.

V gene TRBV7-2 combines with J gene TRBJ1-2, with D possibly matching TRBD1 (6 bases). Trimming left V 6 bases short and J 5 bases short, with 19 bases between. There are 15 residues in the CDR3. Per the germline V gene, CDR1 is SGHTA and CDR2 is FQGNSA. The CDR3 reads CASSLSGGSIYGYTF. In DNA form, the CDR3 reads TGTGCCAGCAGTCTCAGCGGGGGCAGCATATATGGCTACACCTTC.

This chain connects TRBV19 to TRBJ1-5; D might be TRBD1 (6 bases). The ends were cut back, 5 bases at V and 0 bases at J, with 11 bases in the middle. CDR3 length equals 15 residues. Germline CDR1 LNHDA, CDR2 SQIVND (reference sequence). CDR3 in amino acids: CASSPWTDSNQPQHF. The CDR3 DNA follows: TGTGCCAGTAGTCCCTGGACAGATAGCAATCAGCCCCAGCATTTT.

This chain joins TRBV3-1 (or the pseudogene TRBV3-2) and TRBJ1-5, with 8 positions matching TRBD1. Germline CDR1 LGHDT, CDR2 YNNKEL (reference sequence). Trimming took 1 base from V and 4 from J; bases not matched to a gene: 3. The CDR3 loop spans 15 amino acids. The CDR3 sequence: CASSQGTGWNQPQHF. For the CDR3, the DNA is TGTGCCAGCAGCCAAGGGACAGGGTGGAATCAGCCCCAGCATTTT.

V usage is TRBV5-1 and J usage is TRBJ1-2; 7 bases are shared with TRBD1. The CDR3 has 14 amino acids. The trim removed 7 bases at V and 5 bases at J, leaving 11 bases unmatched. Germline-derived CDR1 and CDR2 are SGHRS and YFSETQ. CDR3 in DNA: TGCGCCAGCCATACCCGACAGGGAGTGTATGGCTACACCTTC. Translating gives CASHTRQGVYGYTF. Full variable domain (missing parts from reference TRBV5-1 and TRBJ1-2): KAGVTQTPRYLIKTRGQQVTLSCSPISGHRSVSWYQQTPGQGLQFLFEYFSETQRNKGNFPGRFSGRQFSNSRSEMNVSTLELGDSALYLCASHTRQGVYGYTFGSGTRLTVV.

The rearrangement links TRBV7-3 to TRBJ2-1; TRBD2 aligns across 7 bases. The V segment lost 3 bases and the J segment 9 bases; nucleotides outside the gene matches: 8. The length of the CDR3 is 14 residues. Germline V gives CDR1 SGHTA, CDR2 FQGTGA. The CDR3 reads CASSLGGSRLEQFF. In DNA, the CDR3 is TGTGCCAGCAGCTTGGGCGGGAGTAGGCTTGAGCAGTTCTTC. The whole variable domain, filled in from reference TRBV7-3 and TRBJ2-1, reads GAGVSQTPSNKVTEKGKYVELRCDPISGHTALYWYRQSLGQGPEFLIYFQGTGAADDSGLPNDRFFAVRPEGSVSTLKIQRTERGDSAVYLCASSLGGSRLEQFFGPGTRLTVL.

The chain recombines TRBV30 with TRBJ1-5; D gene ambiguous. The CDR3 covers 12 residues. V lost 2 bases, J lost 11 bases, and 13 bases lay in between. The germline gives CDR1 GTSNPN, CDR2 SVGIG (reference sequence). The CDR3 region has the DNA TGTGCCTGGAGTTCTACACCCGGGGCCCAGCATTTT. The encoded protein is CAWSSTPGAQHF. Together with reference TRBV30 and TRBJ1-5, the CDR3 gives the full variable domain: SQTIHQWPATLVQPVGSPLSLECTVEGTSNPNLYWYRQAAGRGLQLLFYSVGIGQISSEVPQNLSASRPQDRQFILSSKKLLLSDSGFYLCAWSSTPGAQHFGDGTRLSIL.

This clone was seen a few times. The chain couples TRBV5-6 to TRBJ2-7; 10 bases are shared with TRBD1. J gave up 4 bases and V 4 bases, and 5 bases lay outside the gene matches. The CDR3 has 14 residues. From germline, CDR1 is SGHDT and CDR2 YYEEEE. The CDR3 sequence: CASSTRQGAYEQYV. In DNA form, the CDR3 reads TGTGCCAGCAGCACCCGACAGGGGGCGTACGAGCAGTACGTC.

This chain joins TRBV4-3 and TRBJ2-7, with TRBD1 matching over 9 bases. Per the germline V gene, CDR1 is LGHNA and CDR2 is YSLEER. The CDR3 loop spans 15 amino acids. The junction had 10 bases not matched to a gene; V was cut back by 3 bases and J by 7 bases. The CDR3 DNA is TGCGCCAGCAGCCAGCCCCGGGACAGGGTTGGGGAGCAGTACGTC. Its protein is CASSQPRDRVGEQYV.

The CDR3, as DNA: TGTGCCAGCAGGTCTGACAGGGTTAGTCCCTACGAGCAGTACGTC. The encoded protein is CASRSDRVSPYEQYV. The rearrangement uses TRBV27 and TRBJ2-7; 7 bases align to TRBD1. Germline CDR1 MNHEY, CDR2 SMNVEV (reference sequence). The junction had 10 bases not matched to a gene; V was cut back by 6 bases and J by 2 bases. The CDR3 extends over 15 amino acids.

In this sample, this clone turned up a few times. The V call is TRBV4-1, the J call TRBJ2-7; D remains unclear. Germline values: CDR1 MGHRA, CDR2 YSYEKL. V was pared by 1 base and J by 2 bases, with 15 bases between. CDR3 length equals 16 residues. The chain's CDR3 is CASSQAPGSVPYEQYF. Here the CDR3 DNA reads TGCGCCAGCAGCCAAGCCCCAGGTTCCGTCCCCTACGAGCAGTACTTC.

The chain has TRBV14 and TRBJ2-7, with D unresolved. CDR1 and CDR2 from the germline V gene are SGHDN and FVKESK. Trimming took off 0 bases at V and 2 bases at J, with 14 bases between the two ends. The CDR3 covers 16 residues. The CDR3 nucleotides are TGTGCCAGCAGCCAAGAGCCTCGGTCCTTTACCTACGAGCAGTACGTC. Translating gives CASSQEPRSFTYEQYV.

This chain joins TRBV7-2 and TRBJ2-3; the match to TRBD2 covers 10 bases. From germline, CDR1 is SGHTA and CDR2 FQGNSA. The junction had 9 bases not matched to a gene; V was cut back by 1 base and J by 5 bases. The CDR3 covers 17 residues. CDR3 sequence (DNA): TGTGCCAGCAGCTTAGTAGCGGCTAGCGGGAGCCAAGATACGCAGTATTTT. Protein: CASSLVAASGSQDTQYF.

The V gene is TRBV11-3, the J gene TRBJ2-7, with D uncertain. CDR1 is SGHNT and CDR2 is YENEEA in the germline V gene. V was pared by 1 base and J by 3 bases, with 7 bases between. The length of the CDR3 is 13 residues. CDR3 in amino acids: CASSLGQRYEQYV. The CDR3 nucleotides are TGTGCCAGCAGCTTAGGGCAACGCTACGAGCAGTACGTC.

V usage is TRBV7-9 and J usage is TRBJ2-5; D is perhaps TRBD1 (7 bases). The germline V gene has CDR1 SEHNR and CDR2 FQNEAQ (reference sequence). V lost 0 bases to trimming and J lost 5 bases, with 13 bases between them. This CDR3 comprises 15 residues. This CDR3 is CASSLAVSGGETQYF. The CDR3 nucleotides are TGTGCCAGCAGCTTAGCGGTTTCAGGGGGGGAGACCCAGTACTTC.

The chain recombines TRBV18 with TRBJ2-3; no firm D call. The germline V gene encodes CDR1 KGHSH and CDR2 LQKENI. V was cut by 3 bases and J by 7 bases, with 8 bases left in between. The CDR3 length is 12 residues. Here the CDR3 reads CASSPNQNTQYF. DNA for the CDR3: TGTGCCAGCTCACCGAATCAGAATACGCAGTATTTT. The whole variable domain, filled in from reference TRBV18 and TRBJ2-3, reads NAGVMQNPRHLVRRRGQEARLRCSPMKGHSHVYWYRQLPEEGLKFMVYLQKENIIDESGMPKERFSAEFPKEGPSILRIQQVVRGDSAAYFCASSPNQNTQYFGPGTRLTVL.

The V and J genes are TRBV5-6 and TRBJ1-1; 12 nucleotides align to TRBD1. J lost 0 bases, V lost 0 bases, and 9 bases had no gene match. Germline V gene lookup returns CDR1 SGHDT and CDR2 YYEEEE. This CDR3 is 19 amino acids long. The CDR3 sequence is CASSLELLRDRGLNTEAFF. CDR3 nucleotides: TGTGCCAGCAGCTTGGAGTTGTTGCGGGACAGGGGGCTGAACACTGAAGCTTTCTTT.

The chain combines TRBV5-1 with TRBJ2-7, with 8 nucleotides matching TRBD1. V shed 4 bases, J shed 8 bases, and the junction held 17 bases outside the gene matches. Per the germline V gene, CDR1 is SGHRS and CDR2 is YFSETQ. The CDR3 extends over 16 amino acids. For the CDR3, the DNA is TGCGCCAGCAGCGAACCCAGGGGGCAGGGTCTTCTTAAGCAGTACTTC. As protein: CASSEPRGQGLLKQYF.